This entry lists 6 T cell receptor beta chains sequenced from one sample in a study of blood T cell repertoires in COVID-19. Measured with immunoSEQ multiplex PCR; TCRdb has only the in-frame clones, and not every one. The sample holds over 100,000 clones; around 83% are singletons and the top ten take 7% to 9.5%. Material for sequencing was peripheral blood. Receptors were obtained from a man aged 65 to 85 with acute or convalescent COVID-19.

The table lists this clone with a count of one. V is TRBV5-1 and J is TRBJ2-5, with 8 bases that match TRBD2. This CDR3 has 15 amino acids. Per the germline V gene, CDR1 is SGHRS and CDR2 is YFSETQ. J gave up 4 bases and V 0 bases, and 5 bases lay outside the gene matches. The CDR3: CASSLVLAGGETQYF. The CDR3 nucleotides are TGCGCCAGCAGCTTGGTGCTAGCGGGTGGAGAGACCCAGTACTTC.

This chain uses TRBV2 with TRBJ1-5; D unresolved. V lost 8 bases and J 1 base, leaving 6 bases between the germline ends. The CDR3 loop spans 12 amino acids. CDR1 and CDR2 (germline): SNHLY, FYNNEI. The DNA for the CDR3 is TGTGCCAGCGCGGGAAGCAATCAGCCCCAGCATTTT. Its protein is CASAGSNQPQHF.

The chain uses TRBV5-1 and TRBJ1-1, with D possibly matching TRBD1 (5 bases). CDR1 SGHRS and CDR2 YFSETQ come from the germline V gene. The CDR3 sequence is 15 residues long. Deletions cut 0 bases from V and 1 base from J, with 10 bases between. As DNA, the CDR3 is TGCGCCAGCAGCTTGGAAGGACACTCGAACACTGAAGCTTTCTTT. As protein: CASSLEGHSNTEAFF.

This clone was seen just once. The chain is built from TRBV28 and TRBJ1-2; a weak D match, TRBD1 (5 bases). Looked up from germline, CDR1 is MDHEN and CDR2 is SYDVKM. V lost 6 bases to trimming and J lost 8 bases, with 19 bases between them. CDR3 length equals 14 residues. The CDR3 DNA follows: TGTGCCAGCAGGACTCAGGACACGGCGGAGGGCTACACCTTC. This translates into CASRTQDTAEGYTF.

J is TRBJ2-1 and V is TRBV18, with 12 nucleotides matching TRBD1. Per the germline V gene, CDR1 is KGHSH and CDR2 is LQKENI. J lost 5 bases, V lost 5 bases, and 4 bases had no gene match. The CDR3 totals 15 residues. In DNA, the CDR3 is TGTGCCAGCTCAAGGGGACAGGGGGCCAACAATGAGCAGTTCTTC. Its protein is CASSRGQGANNEQFF.

This rearrangement joins TRBV7-9 to TRBJ1-2, with no clear D. This CDR3 has 13 residues. V was trimmed by 6 bases and J by 8 bases, leaving 16 bases between them. The V gene's germline CDR1 is SEHNR and CDR2 FQNEAQ (reference sequence). This chain's CDR3 is CASSTRGLGGYTF. The CDR3 nucleotides are TGTGCCAGCAGTACCAGAGGGCTAGGCGGCTACACCTTC.